The present T cell receptor beta chain was sequenced within a study of neurological immune-mediated disorders. Synthesis of cDNA was carried out by template-switch 5'RACE. The reaction used 10-nucleotide random UMIs. TCRdb processed the 5' RACE reads anew with MiXCR; each CDR3 protein has one entry. This table has about 30,000 distinct CDR3 sequences, 5.5% to 6% appearing once. This clonotype was counted ten times or more. The source is a woman aged 45-65 years in good health. The sequenced material came from CD4+ T cells from blood.

The CDR3: CASSFSGTSLNTEAFF. CDR3 DNA sequence: TGTGCCAGCAGTTTTTCGGGGACGTCCCTGAACACTGAAGCTTTCTTT. The chain recombines TRBV28 with TRBJ1-1, with TRBD1 as a possible D gene (5 bases). CDR1 and CDR2 from the germline V gene are MDHEN and SYDVKM. The CDR3 sequence is 16 residues long. Trimming pared 3 bases from V and 0 bases from J, leaving 14 bases between.